At least ten counts were recorded for the clone carrying this T cell receptor (beta chain). The antigen remains unidentified. This entry belongs to a study of T cells in Graves' hyperthyroidism and ophthalmopathy. CDR1 KGHSH and CDR2 LQKENI come from the germline V gene. Trimming removed 3 bases at V and 4 bases at J, with 12 bases between. This CDR3 comprises 14 residues. Amplification of TCR beta CDR3 regions was performed using RNA transcripts as template. When the TCR CDR3 underwent first-round RT-PCR, the HTBI primer set was used. TCRdb analysed the multiplex PCR reads with MiXCR anew, one entry per CDR3 protein. The sample contains about 610,000 distinct CDR3 sequences, roughly 14% of which appear only once. Overall study results and limits: The model made its ophthalmopathy prediction, and onset followed a median approximately six months later.

The chain employs TRBV18 and TRBJ1-2; TRBD1 is a possible D gene (5 bases). The sequence came from a woman aged 40 to 50 with Graves' ophthalmopathy. Input material: blood. For the CDR3, the DNA is TGTGCCAGCTCACCGGGGCAGGACCGCTATGGCTACACCTTC. Amino acids: CASSPGQDRYGYTF.